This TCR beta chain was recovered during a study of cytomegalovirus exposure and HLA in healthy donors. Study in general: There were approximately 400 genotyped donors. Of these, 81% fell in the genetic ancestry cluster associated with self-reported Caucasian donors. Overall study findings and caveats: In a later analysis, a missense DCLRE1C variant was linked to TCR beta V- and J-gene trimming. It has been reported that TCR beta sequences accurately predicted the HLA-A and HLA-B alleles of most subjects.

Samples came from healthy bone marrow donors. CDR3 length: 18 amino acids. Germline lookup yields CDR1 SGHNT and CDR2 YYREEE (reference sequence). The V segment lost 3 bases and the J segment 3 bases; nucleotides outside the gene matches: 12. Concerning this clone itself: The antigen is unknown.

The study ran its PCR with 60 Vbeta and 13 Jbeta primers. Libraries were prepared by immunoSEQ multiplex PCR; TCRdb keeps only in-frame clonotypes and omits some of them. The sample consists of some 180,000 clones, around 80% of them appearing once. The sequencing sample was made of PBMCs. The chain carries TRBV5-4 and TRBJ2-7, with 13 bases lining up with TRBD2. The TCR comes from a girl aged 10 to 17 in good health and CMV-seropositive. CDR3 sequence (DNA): TGTGCCAGCAGCTCAAGGACTAGCGGGAGAACGAAGGTCTACGAGCAGTACTTC. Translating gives CASSSRTSGRTKVYEQYF.